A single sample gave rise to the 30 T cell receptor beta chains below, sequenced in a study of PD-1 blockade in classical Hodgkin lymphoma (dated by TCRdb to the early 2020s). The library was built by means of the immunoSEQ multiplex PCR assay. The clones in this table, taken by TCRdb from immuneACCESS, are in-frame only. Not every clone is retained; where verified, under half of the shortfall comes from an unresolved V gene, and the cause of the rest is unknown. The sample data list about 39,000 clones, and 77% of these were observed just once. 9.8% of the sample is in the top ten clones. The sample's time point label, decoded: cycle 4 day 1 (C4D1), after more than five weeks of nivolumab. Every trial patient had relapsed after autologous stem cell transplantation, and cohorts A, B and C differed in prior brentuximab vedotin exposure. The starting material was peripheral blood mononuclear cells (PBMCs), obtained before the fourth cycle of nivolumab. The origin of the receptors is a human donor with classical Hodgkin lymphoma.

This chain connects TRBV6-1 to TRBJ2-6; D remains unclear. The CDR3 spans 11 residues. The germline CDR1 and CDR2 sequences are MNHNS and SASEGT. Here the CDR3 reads CASRGANVLTF. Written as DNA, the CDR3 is TGTGCATCGCGGGGGGCCAACGTCCTGACTTTC.

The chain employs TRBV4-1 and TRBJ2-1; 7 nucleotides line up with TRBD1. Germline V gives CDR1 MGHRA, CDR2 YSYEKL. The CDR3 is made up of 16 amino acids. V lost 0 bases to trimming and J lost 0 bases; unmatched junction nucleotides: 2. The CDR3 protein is CASSQDGTVSYNEQFF. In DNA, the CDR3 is TGCGCCAGCAGCCAAGACGGGACAGTCTCCTACAATGAGCAGTTCTTC.

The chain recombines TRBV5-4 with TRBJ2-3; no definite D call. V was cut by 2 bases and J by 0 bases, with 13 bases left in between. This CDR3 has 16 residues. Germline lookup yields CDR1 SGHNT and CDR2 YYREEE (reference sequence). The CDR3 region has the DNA TGTGCCAGCAGCTTTGGCCTCCCCCTAAGCACAGATACGCAGTATTTT. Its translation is CASSFGLPLSTDTQYF.

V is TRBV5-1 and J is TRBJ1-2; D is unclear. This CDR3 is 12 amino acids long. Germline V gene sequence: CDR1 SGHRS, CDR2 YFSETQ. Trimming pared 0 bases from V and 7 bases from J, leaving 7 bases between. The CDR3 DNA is TGCGCCAGCAGCTTGGATAGGTTTGGCTACACCTTC. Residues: CASSLDRFGYTF.

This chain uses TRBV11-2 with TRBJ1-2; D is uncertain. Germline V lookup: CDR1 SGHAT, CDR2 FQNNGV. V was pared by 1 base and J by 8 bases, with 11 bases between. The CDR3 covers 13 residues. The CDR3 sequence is CASSLVRVEGYTF. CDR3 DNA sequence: TGTGCCAGCAGCTTAGTTCGTGTCGAAGGCTACACCTTC.

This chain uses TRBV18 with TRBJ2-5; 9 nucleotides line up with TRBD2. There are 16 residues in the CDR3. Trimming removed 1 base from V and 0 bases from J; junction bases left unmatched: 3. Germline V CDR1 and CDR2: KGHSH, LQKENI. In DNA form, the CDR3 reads TGTGCCAGCTCACCACTTATAGCGGGGGACCAAGAGACCCAGTACTTC. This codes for CASSPLIAGDQETQYF.

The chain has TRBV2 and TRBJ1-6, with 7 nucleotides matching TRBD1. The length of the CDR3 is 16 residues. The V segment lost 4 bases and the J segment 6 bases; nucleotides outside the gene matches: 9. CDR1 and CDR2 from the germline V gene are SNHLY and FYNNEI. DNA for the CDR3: TGTGCCAGCAGTGCGGCCCGGGACAGCTTTAATTCACCCCTCCACTTT. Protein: CASSAARDSFNSPLHF.

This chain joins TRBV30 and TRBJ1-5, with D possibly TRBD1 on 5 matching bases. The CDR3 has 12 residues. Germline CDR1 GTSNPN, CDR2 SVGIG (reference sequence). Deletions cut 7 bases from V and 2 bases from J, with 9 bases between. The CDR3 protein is CAFSGGNQPQHF. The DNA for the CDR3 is TGTGCCTTTTCGGGGGGCAATCAGCCCCAGCATTTT.

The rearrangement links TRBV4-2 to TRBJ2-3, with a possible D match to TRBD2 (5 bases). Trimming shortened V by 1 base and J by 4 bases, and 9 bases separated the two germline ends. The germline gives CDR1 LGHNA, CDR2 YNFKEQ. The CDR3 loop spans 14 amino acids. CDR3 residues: CASSQVLEADTQYF. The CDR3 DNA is TGTGCCAGCAGCCAAGTACTAGAAGCAGATACGCAGTATTTT.

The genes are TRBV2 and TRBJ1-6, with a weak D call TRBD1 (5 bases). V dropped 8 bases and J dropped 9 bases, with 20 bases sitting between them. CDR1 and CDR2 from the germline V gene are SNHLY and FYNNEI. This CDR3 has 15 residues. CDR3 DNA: TGTGCCAGCGGGGCAGTGAGAGGGGTTGGTTCACCCCTCCACTTT. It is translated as CASGAVRGVGSPLHF.

CDR3 nucleotides: TGTGCCAGCAGAGATAGACAGGGAAACACCGGGGAGCTGTTTTTT. Its protein is CASRDRQGNTGELFF. The V and J genes are TRBV6-6 and TRBJ2-2; 7 bases agree with TRBD1. The ends lost 6 bases at V and 2 bases at J; junction bases unmatched: 6. The CDR3 sequence is 15 residues long. The germline gives CDR1 MNHNY, CDR2 SVGAGI (reference sequence).

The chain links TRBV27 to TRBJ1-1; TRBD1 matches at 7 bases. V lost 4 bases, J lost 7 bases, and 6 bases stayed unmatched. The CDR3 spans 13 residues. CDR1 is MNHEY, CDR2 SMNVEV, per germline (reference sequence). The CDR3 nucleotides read TGTGCCAGCAGTTCAGGGGGGATTGGTGAAGCTTTCTTT. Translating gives CASSSGGIGEAFF.

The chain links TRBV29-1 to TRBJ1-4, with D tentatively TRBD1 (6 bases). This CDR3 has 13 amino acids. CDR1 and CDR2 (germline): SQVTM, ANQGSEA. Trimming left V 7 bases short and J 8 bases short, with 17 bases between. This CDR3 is CSARDTGQEKLFF. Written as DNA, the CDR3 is TGCAGCGCAAGGGACACCGGTCAAGAAAAACTGTTTTTT.

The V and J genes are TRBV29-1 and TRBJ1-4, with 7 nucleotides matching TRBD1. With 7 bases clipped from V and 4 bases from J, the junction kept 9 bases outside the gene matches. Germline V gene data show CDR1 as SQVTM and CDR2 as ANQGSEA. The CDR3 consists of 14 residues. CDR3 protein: CSASTGTVNEKLFF. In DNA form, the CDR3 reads TGCAGCGCCTCCACCGGGACAGTTAATGAAAAACTGTTTTTT.

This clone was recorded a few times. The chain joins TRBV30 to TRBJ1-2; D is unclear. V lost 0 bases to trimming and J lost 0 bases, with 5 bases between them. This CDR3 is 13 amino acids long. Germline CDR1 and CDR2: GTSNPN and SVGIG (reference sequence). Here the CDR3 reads CAWSVRPNYGYTF. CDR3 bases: TGTGCCTGGAGTGTACGGCCTAACTATGGCTACACCTTC.

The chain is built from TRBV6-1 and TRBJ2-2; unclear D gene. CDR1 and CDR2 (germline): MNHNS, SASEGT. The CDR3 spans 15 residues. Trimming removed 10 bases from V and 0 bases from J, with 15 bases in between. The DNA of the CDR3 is TGTGCCACCACTTCAGCTCTATCGAACACCGGGGAGCTGTTTTTT. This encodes CATTSALSNTGELFF.

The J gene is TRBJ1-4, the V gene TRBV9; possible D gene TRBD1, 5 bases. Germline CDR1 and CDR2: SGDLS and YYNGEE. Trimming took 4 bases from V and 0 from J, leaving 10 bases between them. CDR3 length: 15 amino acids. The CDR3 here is CASSSKTATNEKLFF. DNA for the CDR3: TGTGCCAGCAGCTCCAAGACAGCAACTAATGAAAAACTGTTTTTT.

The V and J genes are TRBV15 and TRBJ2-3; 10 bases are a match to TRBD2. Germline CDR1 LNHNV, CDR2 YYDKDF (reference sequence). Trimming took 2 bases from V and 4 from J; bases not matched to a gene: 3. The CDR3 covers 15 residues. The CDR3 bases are TGTGCCACCAGCAGACTGAGCGGGGGGGCAGATACGCAGTATTTT. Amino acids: CATSRLSGGADTQYF.

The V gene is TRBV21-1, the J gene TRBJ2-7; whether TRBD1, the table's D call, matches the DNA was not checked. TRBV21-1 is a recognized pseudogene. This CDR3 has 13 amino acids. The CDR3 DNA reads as TGTGCCAGCAGCAAGGGACAGATCGACGAGCAGTACTTC. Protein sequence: CASSKGQIDEQYF.

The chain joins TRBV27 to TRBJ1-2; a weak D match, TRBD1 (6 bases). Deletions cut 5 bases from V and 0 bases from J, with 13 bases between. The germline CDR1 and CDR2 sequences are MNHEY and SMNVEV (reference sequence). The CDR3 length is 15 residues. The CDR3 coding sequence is TGTGCCAGCAGTCCATACAGGGATTCTAACTATGGCTACACCTTC. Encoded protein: CASSPYRDSNYGYTF.

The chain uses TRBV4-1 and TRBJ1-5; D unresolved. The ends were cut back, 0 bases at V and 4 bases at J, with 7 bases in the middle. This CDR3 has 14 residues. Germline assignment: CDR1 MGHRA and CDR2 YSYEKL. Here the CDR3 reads CASSQDLGNQPQHF. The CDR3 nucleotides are TGCGCCAGCAGCCAAGATCTGGGGAATCAGCCCCAGCATTTT.

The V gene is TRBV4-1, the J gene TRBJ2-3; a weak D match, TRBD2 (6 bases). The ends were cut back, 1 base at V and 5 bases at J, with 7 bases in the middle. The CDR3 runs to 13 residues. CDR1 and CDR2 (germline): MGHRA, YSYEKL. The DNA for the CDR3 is TGCGCCAGCAGCCAAGTCGGGGGAGATACGCAGTATTTT. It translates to CASSQVGGDTQYF.

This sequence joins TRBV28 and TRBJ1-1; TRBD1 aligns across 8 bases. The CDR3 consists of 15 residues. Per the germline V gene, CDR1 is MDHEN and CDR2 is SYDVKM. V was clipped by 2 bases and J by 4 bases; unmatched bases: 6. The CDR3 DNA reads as TGTGCCAGCAGTTTACCAGGGGGCCTCACCACTGAAGCTTTCTTT. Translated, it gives CASSLPGGLTTEAFF.

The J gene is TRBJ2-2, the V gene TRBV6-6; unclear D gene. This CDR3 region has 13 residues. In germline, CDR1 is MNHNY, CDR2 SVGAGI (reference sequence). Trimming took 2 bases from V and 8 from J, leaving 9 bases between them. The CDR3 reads CASSYRSEGELFF. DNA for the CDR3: TGTGCCAGCAGTTACAGGAGCGAAGGGGAGCTGTTTTTT.

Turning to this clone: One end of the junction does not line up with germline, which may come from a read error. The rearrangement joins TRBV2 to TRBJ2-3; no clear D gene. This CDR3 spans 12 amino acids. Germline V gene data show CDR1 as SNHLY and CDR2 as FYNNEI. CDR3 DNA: TGTGCCAGCAGTGACAGCATAGATACGCAGTATTTT. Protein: CASSDSIDTQYF. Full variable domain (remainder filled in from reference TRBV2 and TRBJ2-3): EPEVTQTPSHQVTQMGQEVILRCVPISNHLYFYWYRQILGQKVEFLVSFYNNEISEKSEIFDDQFSVERPDGSNFTLKIRSTKLEDSAMYFCASSDSIDTQYFGPGTRLTVL.

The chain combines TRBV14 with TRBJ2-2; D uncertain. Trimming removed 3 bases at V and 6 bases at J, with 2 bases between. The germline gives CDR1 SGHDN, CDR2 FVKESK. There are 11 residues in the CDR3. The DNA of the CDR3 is TGTGCCAGCAGCCATTCCGGGGAGCTGTTTTTT. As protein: CASSHSGELFF.

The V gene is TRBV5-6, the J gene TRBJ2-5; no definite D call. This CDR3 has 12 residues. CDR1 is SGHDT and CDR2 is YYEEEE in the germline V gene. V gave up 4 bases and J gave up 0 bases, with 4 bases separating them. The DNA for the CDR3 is TGTGCCAGCAGCCTGTACCAAGAGACCCAGTACTTC. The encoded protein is CASSLYQETQYF.

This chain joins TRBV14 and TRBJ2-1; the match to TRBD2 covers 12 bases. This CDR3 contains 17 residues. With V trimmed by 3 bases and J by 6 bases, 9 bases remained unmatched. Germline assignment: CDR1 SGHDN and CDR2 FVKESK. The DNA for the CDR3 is TGTGCCAGCAGCCATCGGCTCCTAGCGGGGGGGCTCAATGAGCAGTTCTTC. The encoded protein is CASSHRLLAGGLNEQFF. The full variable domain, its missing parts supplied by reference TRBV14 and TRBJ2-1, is EAGVTQFPSHSVIEKGQTVTLRCDPISGHDNLYWYRRVMGKEIKFLLHFVKESKQDESGMPNNRFLAERTGGTYSTLKVQPAELEDSGVYFCASSHRLLAGGLNEQFFGPGTRLTVL.

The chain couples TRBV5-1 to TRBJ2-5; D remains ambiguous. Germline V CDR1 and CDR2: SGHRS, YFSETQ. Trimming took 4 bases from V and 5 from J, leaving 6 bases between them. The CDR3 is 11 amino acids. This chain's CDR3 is CASSGEETQYF. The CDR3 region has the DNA TGCGCCAGCAGCGGCGAGGAGACCCAGTACTTC.

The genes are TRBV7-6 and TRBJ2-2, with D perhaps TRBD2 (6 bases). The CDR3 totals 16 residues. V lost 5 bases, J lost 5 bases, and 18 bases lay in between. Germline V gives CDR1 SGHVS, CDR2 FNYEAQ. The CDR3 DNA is TGTGCCAGCAGCGCCAGGGCGGGACTCGTAACCGGGGAGCTGTTTTTT. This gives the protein CASSARAGLVTGELFF.